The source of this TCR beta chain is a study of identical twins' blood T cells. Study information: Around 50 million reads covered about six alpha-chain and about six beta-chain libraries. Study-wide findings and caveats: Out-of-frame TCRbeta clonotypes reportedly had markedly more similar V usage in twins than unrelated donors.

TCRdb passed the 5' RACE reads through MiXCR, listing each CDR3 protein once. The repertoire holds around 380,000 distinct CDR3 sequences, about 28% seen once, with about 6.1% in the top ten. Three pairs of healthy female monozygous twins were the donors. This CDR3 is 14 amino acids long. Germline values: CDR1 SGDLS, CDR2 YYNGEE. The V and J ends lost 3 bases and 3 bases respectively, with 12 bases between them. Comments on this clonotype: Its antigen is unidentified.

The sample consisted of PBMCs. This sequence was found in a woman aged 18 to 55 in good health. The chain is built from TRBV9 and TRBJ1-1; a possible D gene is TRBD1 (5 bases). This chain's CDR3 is CASSEGALDTEAFF. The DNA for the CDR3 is TGTGCCAGCAGCGAAGGGGCGTTGGACACTGAAGCTTTCTTT.